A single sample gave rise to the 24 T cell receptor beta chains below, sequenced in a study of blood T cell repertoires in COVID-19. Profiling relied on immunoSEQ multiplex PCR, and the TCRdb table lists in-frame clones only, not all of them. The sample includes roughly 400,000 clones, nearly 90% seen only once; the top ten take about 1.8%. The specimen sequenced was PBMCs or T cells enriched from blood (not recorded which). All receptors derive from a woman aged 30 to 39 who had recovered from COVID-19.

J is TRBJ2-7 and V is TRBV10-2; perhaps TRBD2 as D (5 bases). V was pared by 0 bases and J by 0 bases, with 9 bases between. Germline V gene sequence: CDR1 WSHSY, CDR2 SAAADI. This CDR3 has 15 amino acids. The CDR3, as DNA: TGCGCCAGCAGTGAGTCGGCCGGGAACTCCTACGAGCAGTACTTC. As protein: CASSESAGNSYEQYF.

CDR3 protein: CASSLGLNTGELFF. The CDR3 DNA sequence: TGTGCCAGCAGCCTGGGACTAAACACCGGGGAGCTGTTTTTT. This chain links TRBV7-2 with TRBJ2-2; TRBD2 matches 7 bases. V trimming: 5 bases; J trimming: 2 bases; junction bases outside the gene matches: 2. CDR3 length equals 14 residues. Germline CDR1 is SGHTA and CDR2 is FQGNSA.

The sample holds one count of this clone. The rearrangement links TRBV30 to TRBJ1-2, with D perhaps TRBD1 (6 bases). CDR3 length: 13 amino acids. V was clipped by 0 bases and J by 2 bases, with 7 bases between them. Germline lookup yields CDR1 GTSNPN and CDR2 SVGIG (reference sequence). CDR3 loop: CAWSVTGNYGYTF. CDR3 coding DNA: TGTGCCTGGAGTGTAACAGGGAACTATGGCTACACCTTC. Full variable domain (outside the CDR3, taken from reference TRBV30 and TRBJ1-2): SQTIHQWPATLVQPVGSPLSLECTVEGTSNPNLYWYRQAAGRGLQLLFYSVGIGQISSEVPQNLSASRPQDRQFILSSKKLLLSDSGFYLCAWSVTGNYGYTFGSGTRLTVV.

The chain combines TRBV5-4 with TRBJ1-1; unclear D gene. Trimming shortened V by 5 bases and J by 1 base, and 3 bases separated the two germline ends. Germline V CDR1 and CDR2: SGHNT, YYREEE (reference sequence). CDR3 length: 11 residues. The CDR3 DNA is TGTGCCAGCAGTAAGAACACTGAAGCTTTCTTT. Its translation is CASSKNTEAFF.

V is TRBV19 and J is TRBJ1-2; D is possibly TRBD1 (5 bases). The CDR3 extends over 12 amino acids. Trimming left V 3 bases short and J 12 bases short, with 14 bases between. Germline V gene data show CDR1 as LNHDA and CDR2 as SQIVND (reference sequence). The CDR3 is CASSIREGRNTF. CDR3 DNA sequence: TGTGCCAGTAGTATCAGGGAGGGCCGTAACACCTTC. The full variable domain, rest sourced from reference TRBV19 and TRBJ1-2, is DGGITQSPKYLFRKEGQNVTLSCEQNLNHDAMYWYRQDPGQGLRLIYYSQIVNDFQKGDIAEGYSVSREKKESFPLTVTSAQKNPTAFYLCASSIREGRNTFGSGTRLTVV.

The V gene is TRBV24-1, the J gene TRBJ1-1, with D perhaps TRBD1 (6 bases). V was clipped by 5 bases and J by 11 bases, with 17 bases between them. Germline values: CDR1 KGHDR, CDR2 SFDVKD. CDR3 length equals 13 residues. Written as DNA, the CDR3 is TGTGCCACCAGTGGGGCGCTTGGGACACGCGCTTTCTTT. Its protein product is CATSGALGTRAFF.

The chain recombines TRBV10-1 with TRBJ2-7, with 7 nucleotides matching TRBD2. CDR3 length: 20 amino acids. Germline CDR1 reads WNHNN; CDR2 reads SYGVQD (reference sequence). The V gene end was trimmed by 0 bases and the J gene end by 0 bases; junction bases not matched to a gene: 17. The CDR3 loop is CASSESIGSARTSPSYEQYF. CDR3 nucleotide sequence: TGCGCCAGCAGTGAGTCAATTGGCTCCGCCCGGACTAGTCCCTCCTACGAGCAGTACTTC.

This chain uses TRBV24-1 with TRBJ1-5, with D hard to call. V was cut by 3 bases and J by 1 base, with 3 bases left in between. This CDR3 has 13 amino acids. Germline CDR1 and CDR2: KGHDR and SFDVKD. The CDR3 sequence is CATSDLSNQPQHF. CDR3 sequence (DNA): TGTGCCACCAGTGATCTAAGCAATCAGCCCCAGCATTTT.

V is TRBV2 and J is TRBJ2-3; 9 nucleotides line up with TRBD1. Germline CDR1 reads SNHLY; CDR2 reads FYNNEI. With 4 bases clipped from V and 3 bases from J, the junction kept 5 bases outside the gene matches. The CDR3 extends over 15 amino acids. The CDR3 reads CASSAGTGLTDTQYF. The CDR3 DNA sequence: TGTGCCAGCAGTGCGGGGACAGGGTTGACAGATACGCAGTATTTT. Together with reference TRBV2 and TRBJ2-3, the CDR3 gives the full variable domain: EPEVTQTPSHQVTQMGQEVILRCVPISNHLYFYWYRQILGQKVEFLVSFYNNEISEKSEIFDDQFSVERPDGSNFTLKIRSTKLEDSAMYFCASSAGTGLTDTQYFGPGTRLTVL.

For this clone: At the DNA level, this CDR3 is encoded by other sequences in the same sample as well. The CDR3 nucleotides are TGTGCCAGCAGCCAAGACGTTACCTACGAGCAGTACTTC. It is translated as CASSQDVTYEQYF. V is TRBV3-1 (or the pseudogene TRBV3-2) and J is TRBJ2-7; D not resolved. The V gene lost 0 bases and the J gene lost 2 bases, with 5 bases spanning the gap. CDR3 length: 13 residues. The germline gives CDR1 LGHDT, CDR2 YNNKEL (reference sequence).

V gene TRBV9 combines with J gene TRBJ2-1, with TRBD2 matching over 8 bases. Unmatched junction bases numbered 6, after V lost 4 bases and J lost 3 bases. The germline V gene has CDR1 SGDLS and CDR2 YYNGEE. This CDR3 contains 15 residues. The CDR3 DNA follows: TGTGCCAGCAGCACCCGGACTAGCCACTACAATGAGCAGTTCTTC. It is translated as CASSTRTSHYNEQFF.

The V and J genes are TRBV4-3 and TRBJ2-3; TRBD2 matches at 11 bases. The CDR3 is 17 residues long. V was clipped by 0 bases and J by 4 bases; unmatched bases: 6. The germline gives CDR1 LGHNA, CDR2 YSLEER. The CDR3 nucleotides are TGCGCCAGCAGCCAAGATCAATTAGCGGGGGGGCCAGATACGCAGTATTTT. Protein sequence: CASSQDQLAGGPDTQYF.

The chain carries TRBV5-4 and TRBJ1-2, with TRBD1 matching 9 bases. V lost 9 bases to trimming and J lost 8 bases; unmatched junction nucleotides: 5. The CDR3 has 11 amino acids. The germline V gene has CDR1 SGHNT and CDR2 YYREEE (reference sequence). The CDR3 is CATPDRGGYTF. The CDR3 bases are TGTGCCACTCCGGACAGGGGCGGCTACACCTTC. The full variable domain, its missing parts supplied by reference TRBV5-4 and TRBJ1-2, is ETGVTQSPTHLIKTRGQQVTLRCSSQSGHNTVSWYQQALGQGPQFIFQYYREEENGRGNFPPRFSGLQFPNYSSELNVNALELDDSALYLCATPDRGGYTFGSGTRLTVV.

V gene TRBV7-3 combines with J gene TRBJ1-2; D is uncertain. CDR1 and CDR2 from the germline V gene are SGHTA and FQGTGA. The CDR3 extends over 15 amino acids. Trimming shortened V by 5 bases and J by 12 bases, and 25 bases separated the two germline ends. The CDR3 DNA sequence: TGTGCCAGCAGCCCCAGGAGGATCCGGGCAACGTGGGACACCTTC. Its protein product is CASSPRRIRATWDTF.

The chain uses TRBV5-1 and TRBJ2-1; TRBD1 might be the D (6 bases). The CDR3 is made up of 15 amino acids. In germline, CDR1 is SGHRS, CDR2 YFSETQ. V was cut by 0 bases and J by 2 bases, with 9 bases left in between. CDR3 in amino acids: CASSLGDTPYNEQFF. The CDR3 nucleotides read TGCGCCAGCAGCTTGGGGGACACTCCCTACAATGAGCAGTTCTTC.

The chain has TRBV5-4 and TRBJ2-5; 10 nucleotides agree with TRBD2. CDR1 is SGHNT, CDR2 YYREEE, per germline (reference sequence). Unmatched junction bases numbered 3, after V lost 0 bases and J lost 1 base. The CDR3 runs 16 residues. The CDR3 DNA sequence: TGTGCCAGCAGCTTGGCAGTAGCGGGGGGCCAAGAGACCCAGTACTTC. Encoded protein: CASSLAVAGGQETQYF.

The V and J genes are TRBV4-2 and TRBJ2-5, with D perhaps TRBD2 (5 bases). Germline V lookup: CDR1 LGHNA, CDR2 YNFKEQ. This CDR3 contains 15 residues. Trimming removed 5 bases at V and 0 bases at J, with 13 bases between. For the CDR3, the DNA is TGTGCCAGCAGCGCGCGGGCCCCTAACCAAGAGACCCAGTACTTC. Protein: CASSARAPNQETQYF.

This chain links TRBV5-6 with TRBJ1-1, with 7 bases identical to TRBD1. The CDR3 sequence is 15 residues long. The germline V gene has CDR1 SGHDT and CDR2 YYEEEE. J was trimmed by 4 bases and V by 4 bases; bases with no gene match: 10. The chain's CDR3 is CASSLTGRGGTEAFF. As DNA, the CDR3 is TGTGCCAGCAGCCTGACAGGGCGTGGGGGCACTGAAGCTTTCTTT.

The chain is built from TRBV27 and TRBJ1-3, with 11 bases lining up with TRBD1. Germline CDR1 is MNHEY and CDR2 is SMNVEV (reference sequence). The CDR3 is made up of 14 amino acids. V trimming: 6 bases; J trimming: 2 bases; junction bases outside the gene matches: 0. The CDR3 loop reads CASRGQGAGNTIYF. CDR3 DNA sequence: TGTGCCAGCAGGGGACAGGGGGCTGGAAACACCATATATTTT.

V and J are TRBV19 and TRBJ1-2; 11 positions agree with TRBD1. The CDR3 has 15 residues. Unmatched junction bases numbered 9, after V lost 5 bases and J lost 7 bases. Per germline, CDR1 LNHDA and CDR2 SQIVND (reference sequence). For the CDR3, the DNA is TGTGCCAGTAGTCCAGTGAAGGGACAGGGGGTTGGCTACACCTTC. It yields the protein CASSPVKGQGVGYTF.

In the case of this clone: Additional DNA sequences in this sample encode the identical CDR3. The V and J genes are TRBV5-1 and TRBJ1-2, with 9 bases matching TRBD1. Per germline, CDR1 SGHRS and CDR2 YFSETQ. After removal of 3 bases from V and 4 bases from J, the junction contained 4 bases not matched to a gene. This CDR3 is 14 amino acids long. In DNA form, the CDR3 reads TGCGCCAGCAGCTCGGGACAGGGATCCTATGGCTACACCTTC. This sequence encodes CASSSGQGSYGYTF. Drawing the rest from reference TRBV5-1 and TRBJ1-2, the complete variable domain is KAGVTQTPRYLIKTRGQQVTLSCSPISGHRSVSWYQQTPGQGLQFLFEYFSETQRNKGNFPGRFSGRQFSNSRSEMNVSTLELGDSALYLCASSSGQGSYGYTFGSGTRLTVV.

CDR3 sequence: CASSEPGQGTQYF. In DNA, the CDR3 is TGTGCCAGCAGTGAACCCGGACAGGGGACGCAGTATTTT. The rearrangement links TRBV6-1 to TRBJ2-3, with 9 bases aligning to TRBD1. The V segment lost 2 bases and the J segment 9 bases; nucleotides outside the gene matches: 3. The length of the CDR3 is 13 residues. Germline V CDR1 and CDR2: MNHNS, SASEGT.

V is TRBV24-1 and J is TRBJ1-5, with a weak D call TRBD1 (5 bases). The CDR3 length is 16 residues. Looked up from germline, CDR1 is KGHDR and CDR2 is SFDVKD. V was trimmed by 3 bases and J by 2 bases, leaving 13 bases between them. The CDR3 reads CATSDHRSSGNQPQHF. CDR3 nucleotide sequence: TGTGCCACCAGTGATCACAGGAGTTCGGGCAATCAGCCCCAGCATTTT.

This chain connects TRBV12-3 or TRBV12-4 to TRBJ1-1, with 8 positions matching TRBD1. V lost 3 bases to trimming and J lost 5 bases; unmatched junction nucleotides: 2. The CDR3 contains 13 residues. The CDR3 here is CASSFTGGTEAFF. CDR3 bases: TGTGCCAGCAGTTTCACAGGGGGGACTGAAGCTTTCTTT.